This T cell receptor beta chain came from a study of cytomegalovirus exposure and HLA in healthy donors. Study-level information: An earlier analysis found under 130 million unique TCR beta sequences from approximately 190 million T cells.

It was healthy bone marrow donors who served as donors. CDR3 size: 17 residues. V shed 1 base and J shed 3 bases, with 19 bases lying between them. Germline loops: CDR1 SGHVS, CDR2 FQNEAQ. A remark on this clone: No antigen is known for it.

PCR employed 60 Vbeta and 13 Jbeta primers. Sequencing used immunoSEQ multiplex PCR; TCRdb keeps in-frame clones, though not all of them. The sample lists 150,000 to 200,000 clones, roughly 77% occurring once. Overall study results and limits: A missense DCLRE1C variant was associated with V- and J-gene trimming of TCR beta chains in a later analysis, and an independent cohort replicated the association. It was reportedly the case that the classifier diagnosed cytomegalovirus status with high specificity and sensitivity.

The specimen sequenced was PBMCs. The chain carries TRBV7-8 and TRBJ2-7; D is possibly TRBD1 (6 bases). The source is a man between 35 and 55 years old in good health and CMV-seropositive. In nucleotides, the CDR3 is TGTGCCAGCAGCTTAGACAACCTTGGGACGGGACACTACGAGCAGTACTTC. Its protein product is CASSLDNLGTGHYEQYF.